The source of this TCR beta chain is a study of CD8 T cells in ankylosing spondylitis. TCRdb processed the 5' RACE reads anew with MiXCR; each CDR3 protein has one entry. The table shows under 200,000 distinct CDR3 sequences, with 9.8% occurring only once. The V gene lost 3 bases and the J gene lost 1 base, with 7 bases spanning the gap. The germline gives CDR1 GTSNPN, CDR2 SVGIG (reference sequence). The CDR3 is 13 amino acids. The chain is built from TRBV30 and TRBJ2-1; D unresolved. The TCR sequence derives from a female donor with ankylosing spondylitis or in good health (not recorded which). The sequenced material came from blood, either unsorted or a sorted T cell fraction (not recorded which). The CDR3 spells CAWSRSSYNEQFF. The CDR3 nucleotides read TGTGCCTGGAGCCGGTCTTCCTACAATGAGCAGTTCTTC.